The 32 T cell receptor beta chains presented below share a single source sample, sequenced in a study of high-grade serous ovarian cancer treatment subgroups. Tumor samples were taken before definitive surgery or chemotherapy. This table comes from immunoSEQ multiplex PCR, and its TCRdb copy is limited to in-frame clones, with some not included. The sample consists of 3,600 or so clones, 65% to 85% of them appearing once. The sample comprised tumor tissue. Receptors originate from a human donor with high-grade serous ovarian cancer.

The chain uses TRBV6-5 and TRBJ2-3, with D hard to call. V was trimmed by 4 bases and J by 6 bases, leaving 11 bases between them. The CDR3 is made up of 13 amino acids. Germline assignment: CDR1 MNHEY and CDR2 SVGAGI. Written as DNA, the CDR3 is TGTGCCAGCAGTTTTCCGGGTGGGGATACGCAGTATTTT. Residues: CASSFPGGDTQYF.

V usage is TRBV7-3 and J usage is TRBJ2-1; D may be TRBD1 or TRBD2 (6 bases each). The V gene lost 5 bases and the J gene lost 8 bases, with 13 bases spanning the gap. The CDR3 length is 13 residues. From germline, CDR1 is SGHTA and CDR2 FQGTGA. The DNA for the CDR3 is TGTGCCAGCAGCGTATACAGGGAGGATGAGCAGTTCTTC. As protein: CASSVYREDEQFF.

The V and J genes are TRBV6-5 and TRBJ1-2; 9 bases are a match to TRBD1. This CDR3 is 12 amino acids long. Germline V CDR1 and CDR2: MNHEY, SVGAGI. The J segment lost 7 bases and the V segment lost 7 bases, leaving 4 bases of the junction unmatched. The CDR3 is CASTRDRVGYTF. For the CDR3, the DNA is TGTGCCAGCACCCGGGACAGGGTTGGCTACACCTTC.

The chain links TRBV4-1 to TRBJ2-2, with 11 bases matching TRBD2. The CDR3 extends over 17 amino acids. Trimming at V came to 0 bases and at J to 6 bases, leaving 6 bases not matched to a gene. The germline CDR1 and CDR2 sequences are MGHRA and YSYEKL. This chain's CDR3 is CASSQDGVAGGPGELFF. In DNA, the CDR3 is TGCGCCAGCAGCCAAGATGGGGTAGCGGGGGGGCCCGGGGAGCTGTTTTTT.

CDR3 in amino acids: CASRFNLIANYGYTF. The CDR3 nucleotides are TGTGCCAGCAGGTTCAACTTAATAGCTAACTATGGCTACACCTTC. The V and J genes are TRBV6-1 and TRBJ1-2, with no clear D. The V gene's germline CDR1 is MNHNS and CDR2 SASEGT. The CDR3 is 15 residues long. The germline V and J ends were trimmed by 6 bases and 0 bases, with 14 bases remaining between them.

The chain combines TRBV7-2 with TRBJ2-3, with 9 positions matching TRBD1. Germline-derived CDR1 and CDR2 are SGHTA and FQGNSA. The CDR3 loop spans 14 amino acids. V dropped 4 bases and J dropped 7; count of bases not matched to a gene: 6. CDR3 nucleotides: TGTGCCAGCAGCTCGGGACAGGGCTACAATACGCAGTATTTT. Translated, it gives CASSSGQGYNTQYF.

The chain uses TRBV4-2 and TRBJ2-1; the D is unclear. The CDR3 covers 15 residues. V lost 4 bases to trimming and J lost 0 bases, with 10 bases between them. Per germline, CDR1 LGHNA and CDR2 YNFKEQ. The CDR3, as DNA: TGTGCCAGCAGCCGACCAAGGAGCTCCTACAATGAGCAGTTCTTC. Translation: CASSRPRSSYNEQFF.

This chain uses TRBV5-1 with TRBJ2-2, with D unclear. V lost 5 bases and J 6 bases, leaving 17 bases between the germline ends. This CDR3 spans 15 amino acids. Germline CDR1 and CDR2: SGHRS and YFSETQ. CDR3 nucleotides: TGCGCCAGCAGTGACGCGAGCGTGGGATCCGGGGAGCTGTTTTTT. Protein: CASSDASVGSGELFF. The entire variable domain, with the rest obtained from reference TRBV5-1 and TRBJ2-2, is as follows: KAGVTQTPRYLIKTRGQQVTLSCSPISGHRSVSWYQQTPGQGLQFLFEYFSETQRNKGNFPGRFSGRQFSNSRSEMNVSTLELGDSALYLCASSDASVGSGELFFGEGSRLTVL.

The chain uses TRBV7-9 and TRBJ1-2; a weak D match, TRBD1 (5 bases). The CDR3 totals 15 residues. Trimming removed 1 base at V and 4 bases at J, with 13 bases between. The germline V gene encodes CDR1 SEHNR and CDR2 FQNEAQ (reference sequence). The CDR3: CASSLDAGSGYGYTF. The CDR3 DNA reads TGTGCCAGCAGCTTAGATGCAGGGAGTGGCTATGGCTACACCTTC.

This clone is termed medium-sized. V gene TRBV5-5 combines with J gene TRBJ2-2; no reliable D call. The V gene lost 4 bases and the J gene lost 7 bases, with 17 bases spanning the gap. Germline-derived CDR1 and CDR2 are SGHKS and YYEKEE (reference sequence). The CDR3 totals 15 residues. As DNA, the CDR3 is TGTGCCAGCAGCGCTGGGGATCGTCACATCGGGGAGCTGTTTTTT. Translated, it gives CASSAGDRHIGELFF.

V and J are TRBV2 and TRBJ2-5; 11 bases agree with TRBD2. This CDR3 has 18 amino acids. Unmatched junction bases numbered 11, after V lost 5 bases and J lost 0 bases. From germline, CDR1 is SNHLY and CDR2 FYNNEI. CDR3: CASSLDFSGGANQETQYF. The CDR3 bases are TGTGCCAGCAGTCTCGATTTTAGCGGGGGGGCTAACCAAGAGACCCAGTACTTC.

This clone turned up a few times. The CDR3 DNA is TGTGCCAGCAGCGTAGGGCCAGTTGGGCCTGAAGCTTTCTTT. Its protein is CASSVGPVGPEAFF. This sequence joins TRBV9 and TRBJ1-1; D remains ambiguous. V lost 0 bases, J lost 6 bases, and 12 bases lay in between. Germline assignment: CDR1 SGDLS and CDR2 YYNGEE. This CDR3 is built from 14 residues.

This chain links TRBV10-1 with TRBJ2-5, with D perhaps matching TRBD2 (7 bases). TRBJ2-7 matches the DNA end more closely, so the J call is doubtful. The CDR3 loop spans 10 amino acids. Germline-derived CDR1 and CDR2 are WNHNN and SYGVQD (reference sequence). The CDR3 sequence is CAGRGREQYF. CDR3 DNA sequence: TGCGCGGGGCGGGGGCGCGAGCAGTACTTC.

This chain uses TRBV7-2 with TRBJ2-1; 7 nucleotides match TRBD1. This CDR3 contains 16 residues. Trimming at V came to 5 bases and at J to 2 bases, leaving 9 bases not matched to a gene. Germline assignment: CDR1 SGHTA and CDR2 FQGNSA. CDR3: CASSDSGTVAYNEQFF. CDR3 sequence (DNA): TGTGCCAGCAGCGACTCCGGGACAGTAGCCTACAATGAGCAGTTCTTC.

In its sample, this clone was seen once. This chain connects TRBV5-5 to TRBJ2-2; no clear D. CDR3 size: 14 residues. The V end was cut by 0 bases, the J end by 4 bases, with 7 bases between. Germline V gives CDR1 SGHKS, CDR2 YYEKEE (reference sequence). CDR3 coding DNA: TGTGCCAGCAGCTTGGTTTACAGCACCGGGGAGCTGTTTTTT. Its translation is CASSLVYSTGELFF.

This clone was counted between two and nine times. The J gene is TRBJ2-2, the V gene TRBV6-5; TRBD1 might be the D (6 bases). CDR1 and CDR2 (germline): MNHEY, SVGAGI. V was shortened by 7 bases and J by 5 bases, with 8 bases between the two germline ends. This CDR3 spans 12 amino acids. CDR3 region: CASTRGTGELFF. The DNA for the CDR3 is TGTGCCAGCACCAGGGGAACCGGGGAGCTGTTTTTT.

On this clone itself: At one of its ends the junction is not consistent with the germline gene, which may arise from a read error. The gene calls are TRBV7-7 and TRBJ1-4; D perhaps matches TRBD1 (5 bases). The CDR3 length is 11 residues. The germline V gene encodes CDR1 SSHAT and CDR2 FNYEAQ (reference sequence). The CDR3 is CASSSSGGDPF. In DNA, the CDR3 is TGTGCTAGCAGCTCTAGCGGCGGGGACCCCTTT.

This clone was counted a single time. The chain links TRBV10-3 to TRBJ1-1; maybe TRBD1 (6 bases). The germline gives CDR1 ENHRY, CDR2 SYGVKD. Trimming removed 4 bases from V and 8 bases from J, with 11 bases in between. The CDR3 spans 12 residues. The CDR3 is CAISGQDKEAFF. The CDR3, as DNA: TGTGCCATCAGTGGACAGGACAAAGAAGCTTTCTTT.

The J gene is TRBJ2-3, the V gene TRBV7-2; 8 bases match TRBD2. The junction had 9 bases not matched to a gene; V was cut back by 3 bases and J by 7 bases. Germline V gene data show CDR1 as SGHTA and CDR2 as FQGNSA. This CDR3 has 15 amino acids. The CDR3 protein is CASSFRTSSLNTQYF. CDR3 in DNA: TGTGCCAGCAGCTTCCGGACTAGCTCTTTAAATACGCAGTATTTT.

The CDR3, as DNA: TGTGCCAGCAGCTTGGATGGAGGGAAGAACTATGGCTACACCTTC. Its protein product is CASSLDGGKNYGYTF. The chain recombines TRBV5-5 with TRBJ1-2; no clear D. In germline, CDR1 is SGHKS, CDR2 YYEKEE (reference sequence). V gave up 0 bases and J gave up 2 bases, with 11 bases separating them. This CDR3 is built from 15 residues.

A few counts support this clone. The V call is TRBV7-9, the J call TRBJ2-2; 10 bases agree with TRBD1. The CDR3 has 15 residues. Germline CDR1 is SEHNR and CDR2 is FQNEAQ (reference sequence). V dropped 5 bases and J dropped 4; count of bases not matched to a gene: 4. The CDR3 coding sequence is TGTGCCAGCAGCCAAGGACAGGGGGGCACCGGGGAGCTGTTTTTT. Protein: CASSQGQGGTGELFF.

The genes are TRBV7-2 and TRBJ1-2, with 11 bases matching TRBD1. This CDR3 region has 16 residues. The V gene end was trimmed by 5 bases and the J gene end by 3 bases; junction bases not matched to a gene: 8. Germline V CDR1 and CDR2: SGHTA, FQGNSA. CDR3 coding DNA: TGTGCCAGCAGCAAAGGACAGGGGGCCCGTTACTATGGCTACACCTTC. Translation gives CASSKGQGARYYGYTF.

This chain connects TRBV28 to TRBJ2-7; D not certain. Germline lookup yields CDR1 MDHEN and CDR2 SYDVKM. With 4 bases removed from V and 3 bases from J, the gap between germline ends came to 1 base. CDR3 length: 10 residues. CDR3: CASSCYEQYV. Here the CDR3 DNA reads TGTGCCAGCAGTTGCTACGAGCAGTACGTC.

A word on this clone: The junction and the germline gene differ at one end; a read error may be behind it. The rearrangement uses TRBV7-7 and TRBJ2-1, with 10 nucleotides matching TRBD1. The CDR3 extends over 15 amino acids. CDR1 and CDR2 from the germline V gene are SSHAT and FNYEAQ (reference sequence). The CDR3 coding sequence is TGTGCTAGCAGCTTGGGGGACAGGGGCTGGAATGAGCAGTTCTTC. It translates to CASSLGDRGWNEQFF.

This chain joins TRBV28 and TRBJ1-1; D is perhaps TRBD1 (6 bases). The germline V and J ends were trimmed by 2 bases and 5 bases, with 12 bases remaining between them. There are 14 residues in the CDR3. CDR1 and CDR2 (germline): MDHEN, SYDVKM. The CDR3 region has the DNA TGTGCCAGCAGTTTAGGGAGGAGGGGGACTGAAGCTTTCTTT. It yields the protein CASSLGRRGTEAFF.

This clone was recorded once. The chain is built from TRBV11-2 and TRBJ2-7; D is possibly TRBD2 (5 bases). The CDR3 covers 13 residues. Germline CDR1 is SGHAT and CDR2 is FQNNGV. The ends were cut back, 5 bases at V and 6 bases at J, with 14 bases in the middle. This CDR3 reads CASSGRAGGEQYV. CDR3 DNA sequence: TGTGCCAGCAGCGGCCGTGCGGGCGGCGAGCAGTACGTC.

V gene TRBV5-4 combines with J gene TRBJ1-1; D is unclear. This CDR3 has 12 amino acids. Trimming removed 5 bases at V and 0 bases at J, with 5 bases between. The germline CDR1 and CDR2 sequences are SGHNT and YYREEE (reference sequence). CDR3 sequence (DNA): TGTGCCAGCAGGTCCGTGAACACTGAAGCTTTCTTT. Its translation is CASRSVNTEAFF.

V usage is TRBV13 and J usage is TRBJ1-1; D is unclear. V was cut by 2 bases and J by 0 bases, with 10 bases left in between. The length of the CDR3 is 15 residues. Germline CDR1 is PRHDT and CDR2 is FYEKMQ (reference sequence). The CDR3 nucleotides are TGTGCCAGCAGCTTATTTAGAGCCTTGAACACTGAAGCTTTCTTT. Protein: CASSLFRALNTEAFF.

V and J are TRBV7-2 and TRBJ1-1; no clear D gene. Germline V gives CDR1 SGHTA, CDR2 FQGNSA. V lost 3 bases and J 1 base, leaving 3 bases between the germline ends. The CDR3 has 12 amino acids. CDR3 in amino acids: CASSFGNTEAFF. The CDR3, as DNA: TGTGCCAGCAGCTTCGGGAACACTGAAGCTTTCTTT.

V usage is TRBV18 and J usage is TRBJ2-5; 8 nucleotides agree with TRBD1. Trimming cost V 3 bases and J 13 bases; bases outside gene matches: 19. There are 16 residues in the CDR3. Germline CDR1 reads KGHSH; CDR2 reads LQKENI. Written as DNA, the CDR3 is TGTGCCAGCTCACCGCAAACCGGGACAGGTAGCCACCCCAGGTACTTC. Amino acids: CASSPQTGTGSHPRYF.

The chain recombines TRBV5-1 with TRBJ1-4; possible D gene TRBD1, 5 bases. CDR3 length: 14 residues. From germline, CDR1 is SGHRS and CDR2 YFSETQ. Trimming stripped 4 bases from V and 5 bases from J, with 12 bases between. The CDR3 region is CASSLGGLNEKLFF. CDR3 nucleotide sequence: TGCGCCAGCAGCCTCGGGGGACTCAATGAAAAACTGTTTTTT.

This clone occurred once. J is TRBJ1-4 and V is TRBV7-2, with a tentative D call TRBD1 (6 bases). The CDR3 extends over 15 amino acids. V lost 1 base and J 8 bases, leaving 14 bases between the germline ends. Germline CDR1 SGHTA, CDR2 FQGNSA. Written as DNA, the CDR3 is TGTGCCAGCAGCTTAGGGGGGCGGACACAGGAAAAACTGTTTTTT. As protein: CASSLGGRTQEKLFF.